One and the same sample provided the 18 T cell receptor beta chains below, sequenced in a study of blood T cells in healthy people across ages. A J-beta primer mix and a sample-barcoded 5' primer were used in a second PCR of about 6 to 12 cycles. TCRdb redid the calling of the 5' RACE reads with MiXCR, one entry per CDR3 protein. The profile shows around 1,800,000 distinct CDR3 sequences, 39% of them singletons. Input material: blood. The receptors here all came from a human donor in good health.

With respect to this clonotype: A much larger clone lies one base from this, so it may be a read error. V usage is TRBV6-5 and J usage is TRBJ2-4; D perhaps matches TRBD1 (5 bases). The DNA matches TRBJ2-7 better at its end, which makes the J call doubtful. Germline-derived CDR1 and CDR2 are MNHEY and SVGAGI. The CDR3 runs to 15 residues. CDR3 coding DNA: TGTGCCAGCAGTTGGTCAGCAACAGGACCCTACGAGCAGTACTTC. Its protein product is CASSWSATGPYEQYF.

CDR3 DNA: TGTGCCAGCAGTCGGACAGATTGGGGGGAAGCTTTCTTT. It encodes CASSRTDWGEAFF. V gene TRBV7-9 combines with J gene TRBJ1-1, with D maybe TRBD1 (6 bases). V lost 6 bases and J lost 8, with 16 bases in between. The germline CDR1 and CDR2 sequences are SEHNR and FQNEAQ (reference sequence). The CDR3 runs to 13 residues.

This chain links TRBV20-1 with TRBJ1-4, with D tentatively TRBD1 (5 bases). CDR1 is DFQATT and CDR2 is SNEGSKA in the germline V gene (reference sequence). V was trimmed by 4 bases and J by 8 bases, leaving 14 bases between them. CDR3 length: 13 amino acids. CDR3 loop: CSATPGRQEKLFF. The CDR3 DNA follows: TGCAGTGCTACGCCCGGAAGACAGGAAAAACTGTTTTTT.

This clonotype was detected ten times or more. At one end the junction does not follow the germline gene, possibly because of a read error. This CDR3 is CASSQDRQGYNEQFF. The CDR3 nucleotides are TGTGCCAGCAGCCAAGATAGACAGGGATACAATGAGCAGTTCTTC. The chain joins TRBV4-3 to TRBJ2-1, with 7 bases that match TRBD1. Germline V gene data show CDR1 as LGHNA and CDR2 as YSLEER. This CDR3 is built from 15 residues.

This clonotype has more than one count but fewer than ten. This sequence joins TRBV6-2 or TRBV6-3 and TRBJ2-7, with 9 bases aligning to TRBD1. Germline-derived CDR1 and CDR2 are MNHEY and SVGEGT. The V gene end was trimmed by 2 bases and the J gene end by 3 bases; junction bases not matched to a gene: 8. There are 16 residues in the CDR3. The CDR3 here is CASSYIWGQGLYEQYF. The CDR3, as DNA: TGTGCCAGCAGTTACATCTGGGGACAGGGACTCTACGAGCAGTACTTC.

This CDR3 reads CASSPAVVRGGYGYTF. As DNA, the CDR3 is TGTGCCAGCAGCCCCGCTGTTGTAAGGGGTGGCTATGGCTACACCTTC. This rearrangement joins TRBV7-2 to TRBJ1-2, with a possible D match to TRBD1 (5 bases). CDR3 length equals 16 residues. Per the germline V gene, CDR1 is SGHTA and CDR2 is FQGNSA. Trimming cost V 5 bases and J 4 bases, with 20 bases left between them.

Many counts were recorded for this clonotype. V usage is TRBV7-2 and J usage is TRBJ2-1, with a possible D match to TRBD2 (6 bases). CDR1 is SGHTA and CDR2 is FQGNSA in the germline V gene. Trimming took off 8 bases at V and 2 bases at J, with 16 bases between the two ends. The CDR3 runs 15 residues. CDR3 nucleotide sequence: TGTGCCAGCCTATACGGCGGGACCCCCTACAATGAGCAGTTCTTC. It codes for CASLYGGTPYNEQFF.

This clonotype is a singleton in its sample. The chain joins TRBV20-1 to TRBJ2-5; 9 bases match TRBD2. The CDR3 has 14 amino acids. Germline V gene data show CDR1 as DFQATT and CDR2 as SNEGSKA (reference sequence). J was trimmed by 4 bases and V by 7 bases; bases with no gene match: 10. CDR3 DNA: TGCAGTGTCATGTCTAGCGGGGACCTAGAGACCCAGTACTTC. This translates into CSVMSSGDLETQYF.

This clonotype was recorded a few times. The rearrangement uses TRBV12-3 or TRBV12-4 and TRBJ2-1, with a weak D call TRBD2 (6 bases). V was clipped by 3 bases and J by 7 bases, with 10 bases between them. The CDR3 loop spans 13 amino acids. In DNA, the CDR3 is TGTGCCAGCAGTTTGGGGGAGGCGAATGAGCAGTTCTTC. Translating gives CASSLGEANEQFF.

The chain links TRBV10-3 to TRBJ2-5; no reliable D call. Germline CDR1 is ENHRY and CDR2 is SYGVKD. This CDR3 contains 14 residues. The V and J ends lost 3 bases and 5 bases respectively, with 13 bases between them. The DNA for the CDR3 is TGTGCCATCAGTGAAAATATAGCTGCGGAGACCCAGTACTTC. Its translation: CAISENIAAETQYF.

Concerning this clonotype: A read error may account for a junction end that differs from germline. The V call is TRBV4-3, the J call TRBJ2-3; no firm D call. Germline assignment: CDR1 LGHNA and CDR2 YSLEER. This CDR3 has 13 residues. The CDR3 DNA reads TGCGCCAGCAGCTCCGGACGTACAGATACGCGGTATTTT. Protein sequence: CASSSGRTDTRYF.

The genes are TRBV27 and TRBJ2-1, with 8 bases fitting TRBD2. Germline loops: CDR1 MNHEY, CDR2 SMNVEV (reference sequence). Germline trimming cut 7 bases from V and 1 base from J; bases unmatched to any gene: 6. The CDR3 has 15 amino acids. The CDR3 bases are TGTGCCAGCACCGCTATAGCGGGATCCTACAATGAGCAGTTCTTC. Its translation is CASTAIAGSYNEQFF.

This rearrangement joins TRBV20-1 to TRBJ2-3; D not resolved. The CDR3 consists of 17 residues. Germline values: CDR1 DFQATT, CDR2 SNEGSKA (reference sequence). Between the trimmed V and J ends, which lost 5 bases and 0 bases, there was a span of 21 bases. The CDR3 region is CSARALLRSYSTDTQYF. CDR3 bases: TGCAGTGCTCGGGCCTTACTGAGATCTTACAGCACAGATACGCAGTATTTT.

Details on this clonotype: Relative to the germline gene, one junction end is altered; a read error may explain this. The J gene is TRBJ1-6, the V gene TRBV9; TRBD1 might be the D (6 bases). The CDR3 consists of 14 residues. The germline CDR1 and CDR2 sequences are SGDLS and YYNGEE. The CDR3 reads CAGSVGLGASPLHF. In DNA form, the CDR3 reads TGTGCCGGCAGCGTTGGACTGGGGGCTTCACCCCTCCACTTT.

Note on this clonotype: This clone may be a read error of a much larger clone one base away. The chain recombines TRBV27 with TRBJ1-6, with 8 positions matching TRBD1. CDR1 MNHEY and CDR2 SMNVEV come from the germline V gene (reference sequence). The CDR3 loop spans 14 amino acids. This CDR3 reads CASSLDRGNSPPHF. The CDR3 DNA reads TGTGCCAGCTCTCTCGACAGGGGTAATTCACCCCCCCACTTT.

The V and J genes are TRBV2 and TRBJ1-5, with D perhaps matching TRBD1 (6 bases). Trimming took off 7 bases at V and 4 bases at J, with 11 bases between the two ends. CDR1 SNHLY and CDR2 FYNNEI come from the germline V gene. The length of the CDR3 is 13 residues. The CDR3 DNA follows: TGTGCCAGCAAAGGGACAAGAAATCAGCCCCAGCATTTT. It yields the protein CASKGTRNQPQHF.

J is TRBJ2-1 and V is TRBV18; unclear D gene. CDR3 length equals 15 residues. Germline V gene sequence: CDR1 KGHSH, CDR2 LQKENI. V was trimmed by 0 bases and J by 1 base, leaving 7 bases between them. The CDR3 sequence: CASSPPSKSYNEQFF. The CDR3 DNA reads as TGTGCCAGCTCACCACCATCAAAGTCCTACAATGAGCAGTTCTTC.

A few counts support this clonotype. This chain connects TRBV7-9 to TRBJ2-7; 10 nucleotides line up with TRBD1. Germline V gene sequence: CDR1 SEHNR, CDR2 FQNEAQ (reference sequence). Germline trimming cut 5 bases from V and 5 bases from J; bases unmatched to any gene: 12. This CDR3 spans 16 amino acids. The CDR3 here is CASSRRRDRGTHEQYF. CDR3 bases: TGTGCCAGCAGCCGCCGCCGGGACAGGGGAACGCACGAGCAGTACTTC. The complete variable domain, with remaining parts taken from reference TRBV7-9 and TRBJ2-7, reads DTGVSQNPRHKITKRGQNVTFRCDPISEHNRLYWYRQTLGQGPEFLTYFQNEAQLEKSRLLSDRFSAERPKGSFSTLEIQRTEQGDSAMYLCASSRRRDRGTHEQYFGPGTRLTVT.